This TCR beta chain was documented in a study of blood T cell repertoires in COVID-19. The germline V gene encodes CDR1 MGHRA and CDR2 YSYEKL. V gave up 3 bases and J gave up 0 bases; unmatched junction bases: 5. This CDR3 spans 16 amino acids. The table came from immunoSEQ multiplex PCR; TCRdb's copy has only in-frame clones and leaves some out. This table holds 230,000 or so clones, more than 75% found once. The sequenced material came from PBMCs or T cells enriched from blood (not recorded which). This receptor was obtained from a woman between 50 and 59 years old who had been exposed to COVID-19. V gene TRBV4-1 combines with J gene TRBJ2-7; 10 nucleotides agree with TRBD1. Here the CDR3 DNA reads TGCGCCAGCAGCCAGGGACAGGGGCCGAGCTCCTACGAGCAGTACTTC. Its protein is CASSQGQGPSSYEQYF.